This T cell receptor (beta chain) was captured by sequencing in a study of breast tumors, draining lymph nodes, adjacent tissues. TCRdb independently ran MiXCR on the multiplex PCR reads; one entry per CDR3 protein. Among about 16,000 distinct CDR3 sequences listed, just under 45% were seen once. V trimming: 4 bases; J trimming: 4 bases; junction bases outside the gene matches: 23. Germline CDR1 is DFQATT and CDR2 is SNEGSKA (reference sequence). The CDR3 contains 20 residues. The sample comprised tumor-adjacent breast tissue. The TCR comes from a female donor with breast cancer. Some clones in this sample may be carry-over from other donors' samples. The chain links TRBV20-1 to TRBJ2-1; 9 bases line up with TRBD2. The CDR3 sequence: CSANPMGARSSGILYNEQFF. DNA for the CDR3: TGCAGTGCTAACCCGATGGGGGCACGGTCTAGCGGGATTCTGTACAATGAGCAGTTCTTC.